One sample yielded the 31 T cell receptor beta chains listed below, sequenced in a study of T cells in Graves' hyperthyroidism and ophthalmopathy. Amplification of TCR beta CDR3 regions was performed using RNA transcripts as template. HTBI primers were employed in a first-round RT-PCR of the TCR CDR3. TCRdb called the multiplex PCR reads again in MiXCR, with one record for every CDR3 protein. Among a few hundred thousand distinct CDR3 sequences, approximately 15% were seen once, and the ten largest hold over 15%. Sequencing was carried out using blood. The receptors shown here come from a woman under 30 with Graves' hyperthyroidism.

This clonotype has at least ten counts. This chain links TRBV19 with TRBJ1-5, with 9 bases aligning to TRBD1. CDR3 length: 16 residues. Per germline, CDR1 LNHDA and CDR2 SQIVND (reference sequence). Losses at the gene ends were 9 bases for V and 5 bases for J; bases not matched to a gene: 14. The chain's CDR3 is CASRDRVSRGHQPQHF. CDR3 sequence (DNA): TGTGCCAGCCGGGACAGGGTCTCAAGGGGACATCAGCCCCAGCATTTT.

The sample holds a few counts of this clonotype. The chain has TRBV5-4 and TRBJ1-1, with a tentative D call TRBD1 (5 bases). This CDR3 spans 14 amino acids. Germline assignment: CDR1 SGHNT and CDR2 YYREEE (reference sequence). Trimming cost V 2 bases and J 7 bases, with 15 bases left between them. CDR3 amino acids: CASSLPLGGGEAFF. CDR3 in DNA: TGTGCCAGCAGCTTACCACTCGGGGGGGGTGAAGCTTTCTTT.

This clonotype was observed many times. CDR3 nucleotides: TGTGCCAGCAGCTTAGCGGGCCGTGAGACCCAGTACTTC. Its protein is CASSLAGRETQYF. The chain links TRBV7-6 to TRBJ2-5; D is undetermined. This CDR3 is built from 13 residues. V lost 0 bases to trimming and J lost 5 bases, with 7 bases between them. The germline CDR1 and CDR2 sequences are SGHVS and FNYEAQ.

This clonotype was counted ten times or more. The chain carries TRBV7-6 and TRBJ2-7; 7 nucleotides align to TRBD1. The CDR3 is made up of 14 amino acids. Germline CDR1 reads SGHVS; CDR2 reads FNYEAQ. V trimming: 2 bases; J trimming: 3 bases; junction bases outside the gene matches: 4. The CDR3 DNA reads TGTGCCAGCAGCTTAACCGACAGGGACTACGAGCAGTACTTC. Its translation: CASSLTDRDYEQYF.

This clonotype was recorded many times. The V gene is TRBV7-9, the J gene TRBJ2-3, with D possibly being TRBD2 (7 bases). Trimming cost V 3 bases and J 4 bases, with 11 bases left between them. Germline V gene data show CDR1 as SEHNR and CDR2 as FQNEAQ (reference sequence). The CDR3 is 14 residues long. Here the CDR3 reads CASSLAGAADTQYF. The CDR3 nucleotides read TGTGCCAGCAGCTTGGCGGGGGCGGCAGATACGCAGTATTTT.

This clonotype was seen more than once but under ten times. The junction does not match germline at one end; this may be a read error. The chain carries TRBV9 and TRBJ1-1; the D gene is possibly TRBD1 (5 bases). This CDR3 comprises 15 residues. Germline V gives CDR1 SGDLS, CDR2 YYNGEE. This CDR3 reads CASNVAAGTNTEAFF. CDR3 nucleotides: TGTGCCAGCAACGTAGCTGCCGGGACGAACACTGAAGCTTTCTTT.

This clonotype was detected ten times or more. The V call is TRBV30, the J call TRBJ1-2, with D uncertain. Trimming took off 4 bases at V and 5 bases at J, with 17 bases between the two ends. The germline gives CDR1 GTSNPN, CDR2 SVGIG (reference sequence). There are 14 residues in the CDR3. CDR3 region: CAWTSTSAVYGYTF. Written as DNA, the CDR3 is TGTGCCTGGACCTCAACTTCCGCCGTATATGGCTACACCTTC.

This clonotype occurred many times. The chain has TRBV12-3 or TRBV12-4 and TRBJ1-4, with D unresolved. The CDR3 loop spans 11 amino acids. V was shortened by 6 bases and J by 10 bases, with 9 bases between the two germline ends. The CDR3 sequence is CASSPGPKLFF. In nucleotides, the CDR3 is TGTGCCAGCAGCCCCGGACCAAAACTGTTTTTT.

The sample holds many counts of this clonotype. CDR3 region: CASSLNGREYNEQFF. The CDR3, as DNA: TGTGCCAGCAGCTTAAACGGGAGGGAGTACAATGAGCAGTTCTTC. The chain uses TRBV7-3 and TRBJ2-1, with 8 bases lining up with TRBD2. The CDR3 runs 15 residues. Germline trimming cut 1 base from V and 4 bases from J; bases unmatched to any gene: 3. Germline assignment: CDR1 SGHTA and CDR2 FQGTGA.

This clonotype occurred a few times. This chain joins TRBV7-2 and TRBJ2-7; no firm D call. Trimming pared 2 bases from V and 3 bases from J, leaving 11 bases between. The CDR3 loop spans 14 amino acids. The germline gives CDR1 SGHTA, CDR2 FQGNSA. CDR3 sequence reads: CASSLPGRNYEQYF. The CDR3 nucleotides read TGTGCCAGCAGCTTACCAGGACGTAACTACGAGCAGTACTTC.

This clonotype has a count of ten or more. The chain couples TRBV5-1 to TRBJ2-1; 7 nucleotides match TRBD1. CDR3 length: 16 residues. V shed 0 bases, J shed 2 bases, and the junction held 5 bases outside the gene matches. Per germline, CDR1 SGHRS and CDR2 YFSETQ. The CDR3 DNA reads as TGCGCCAGCAGCTTGGAGGGGGCACGAACCTACAATGAGCAGTTCTTC. Protein product: CASSLEGARTYNEQFF.

This clonotype was observed a few times. The chain couples TRBV24-1 to TRBJ2-5; maybe TRBD2 (6 bases). The CDR3 has 15 amino acids. Per the germline V gene, CDR1 is KGHDR and CDR2 is SFDVKD. V was trimmed by 3 bases and J by 5 bases, leaving 15 bases between them. This chain's CDR3 is CATSDPPGGRETQYF. As DNA, the CDR3 is TGTGCCACCAGTGATCCGCCCGGGGGTAGGGAGACCCAGTACTTC.

This clonotype was detected ten times or more. The DNA of the CDR3 is TGCGCCAGCAGCCCCACACTAAACACCGGGGAGCTGTTTTTT. Encoded protein: CASSPTLNTGELFF. The chain employs TRBV10-1 and TRBJ2-2, with D unclear. CDR3 size: 14 residues. V gave up 6 bases and J gave up 2 bases, with 10 bases separating them. Germline assignment: CDR1 WNHNN and CDR2 SYGVQD (reference sequence).

CDR3 amino acids: CASSFGQQGGETQYF. CDR3 nucleotide sequence: TGTGCCAGCAGCTTCGGACAGCAGGGGGGAGAGACCCAGTACTTC. J is TRBJ2-5 and V is TRBV7-2; D may be TRBD1 (7 bases). Germline assignment: CDR1 SGHTA and CDR2 FQGNSA. This CDR3 contains 15 residues. The V gene lost 3 bases and the J gene lost 4 bases, with 15 bases spanning the gap.

This clonotype has just a few counts. The rearrangement uses TRBV5-1 and TRBJ2-3, with 10 bases fitting TRBD2. CDR1 is SGHRS, CDR2 YFSETQ, per germline. V dropped 5 bases and J dropped 7; count of bases not matched to a gene: 10. The CDR3 extends over 15 amino acids. CDR3 DNA: TGCGCCAGCAGGACCCCGACTAGCGGGTTATATACGCAGTATTTT. It encodes CASRTPTSGLYTQYF.

This clonotype was counted at least ten times. V and J are TRBV3-1 and TRBJ2-5, with D perhaps matching TRBD2 (6 bases). Trimming cost V 5 bases and J 4 bases, with 20 bases left between them. The CDR3 is 16 residues long. Germline CDR1 and CDR2: LGHDT and YNNKEL (reference sequence). The CDR3 is CASSGRAGGTLETQYF. The CDR3 DNA sequence: TGTGCCAGCAGCGGGCGAGCTGGCGGGACTTTAGAGACCCAGTACTTC.

On this clonotype itself: The CDR3 ends on some other residue instead of the conserved phenylalanine or tryptophan, so this is likely a read error. The chain is built from TRBV6-1 and TRBJ1-2; TRBD1 aligns across 7 bases. Germline assignment: CDR1 MNHNS and CDR2 SASEGT. CDR3 size: 13 residues. The junction had 4 bases not matched to a gene; V was cut back by 3 bases and J by 6 bases. The CDR3 sequence: CASSETGLHGYTL. DNA of the CDR3: TGTGCCAGCAGTGAGACAGGGTTGCATGGCTACACCCTC.

The chain is built from TRBV30 and TRBJ2-5, with D perhaps TRBD2 (7 bases). Germline CDR1 and CDR2: GTSNPN and SVGIG (reference sequence). The CDR3 is 15 residues long. V gave up 4 bases and J gave up 2 bases, with 17 bases separating them. The CDR3 DNA reads as TGTGCCTGGAACCGGGGGGCCGGGGGGCAAGAGACCCAGTACTTC. It encodes CAWNRGAGGQETQYF.

This clonotype was seen repeatedly, ten times or more. This sequence joins TRBV20-1 and TRBJ2-5; weak D call: TRBD1 (5 bases). The CDR3 runs to 14 residues. Per germline, CDR1 DFQATT and CDR2 SNEGSKA (reference sequence). V was cut by 5 bases and J by 5 bases, with 18 bases left in between. This chain's CDR3 is CSAQDTPAGETQYF. The CDR3 nucleotides read TGCAGTGCTCAAGACACCCCCGCAGGGGAGACCCAGTACTTC.

This clonotype was recorded at least ten times. The CDR3 sequence: CAWSVTGSYGYTF. The CDR3 DNA reads as TGTGCCTGGAGTGTTACAGGGAGCTATGGCTACACCTTC. The V call is TRBV30, the J call TRBJ1-2, with D possibly being TRBD1 (6 bases). Germline V CDR1 and CDR2: GTSNPN, SVGIG (reference sequence). Trimming pared 0 bases from V and 4 bases from J, leaving 9 bases between. This CDR3 region has 13 residues.

This chain joins TRBV7-9 and TRBJ2-3, with 10 bases aligning to TRBD2. Germline V lookup: CDR1 SEHNR, CDR2 FQNEAQ (reference sequence). The CDR3 has 14 amino acids. V was pared by 7 bases and J by 10 bases, with 11 bases of the junction left unmatched. The CDR3 protein is CASTTSGRERSQYF. The CDR3 DNA reads TGTGCCAGCACCACAAGCGGGAGGGAAAGGTCGCAGTATTTT.

This clonotype has at least ten counts. This chain links TRBV11-2 with TRBJ2-2; tentative D call: TRBD1 (6 bases). This CDR3 has 15 residues. V lost 4 bases, J lost 3 bases, and 12 bases lay in between. In germline, CDR1 is SGHAT, CDR2 FQNNGV. The CDR3 region is CASSSTGWYTGELFF. CDR3 coding DNA: TGTGCCAGCAGCTCTACAGGGTGGTACACCGGGGAGCTGTTTTTT.

This clonotype was observed a handful of times. The rearrangement uses TRBV6-1 and TRBJ1-5, with D possibly TRBD1 on 6 matching bases. Germline values: CDR1 MNHNS, CDR2 SASEGT. The CDR3 is made up of 16 amino acids. The ends were cut back, 6 bases at V and 4 bases at J, with 19 bases in the middle. CDR3 nucleotide sequence: TGTGCCAGCAGGGTTTCTCCAGGGGAGGCAAATCAGCCCCAGCATTTT. The encoded protein is CASRVSPGEANQPQHF.

This clonotype was picked up many times. CDR3 residues: CASSLDSPSGFYNEQFF. The CDR3 DNA sequence: TGTGCCAGCAGCTTAGATAGTCCCAGCGGGTTTTACAATGAGCAGTTCTTC. The V call is TRBV11-2, the J call TRBJ2-1; D may be TRBD2 (6 bases). Germline values: CDR1 SGHAT, CDR2 FQNNGV. V was shortened by 0 bases and J by 4 bases, with 16 bases between the two germline ends. The CDR3 length is 17 residues.

This clonotype was seen many times. A read error may account for a junction end that differs from germline. The chain has TRBV7-2 and TRBJ2-2, with TRBD1 as a possible D gene (6 bases). CDR1 is SGHTA, CDR2 FQGNSA, per germline. There are 14 residues in the CDR3. The CDR3 loop is CASNLGGNTGELFF. DNA for the CDR3: TGTGCCAGCAACTTAGGGGGGAACACCGGGGAGCTGTTTTTT. Combining the CDR3 with reference TRBV7-2 and TRBJ2-2 gives the whole variable domain GAGVSQSPSNKVTEKGKDVELRCDPISGHTALYWYRQSLGQGLEFLIYFQGNSAPDKSGLPSDRFSAERTGGSVSTLTIQRTQQEDSAVYLCASNLGGNTGELFFGEGSRLTVL.

The chain carries TRBV2 and TRBJ2-2; D may be TRBD1 (7 bases). Trimming took off 2 bases at V and 6 bases at J, with 19 bases between the two ends. The CDR3 is 17 amino acids. Germline V gene data show CDR1 as SNHLY and CDR2 as FYNNEI. The CDR3 is CASSESPRGRNPGELFF. The CDR3 nucleotides are TGTGCCAGCAGTGAAAGCCCCAGGGGGAGGAATCCCGGGGAGCTGTTTTTT.

V and J are TRBV9 and TRBJ2-2; TRBD2 aligns across 9 bases. Germline CDR1 and CDR2: SGDLS and YYNGEE. This CDR3 region has 18 residues. After removal of 0 bases from V and 2 bases from J, the junction contained 8 bases not matched to a gene. CDR3 sequence reads: CASSVEELAGLNTGELFF. In DNA, the CDR3 is TGTGCCAGCAGCGTAGAAGAACTAGCGGGCCTCAACACCGGGGAGCTGTTTTTT.

Many counts were recorded for this clonotype. This sequence joins TRBV30 and TRBJ2-3; 8 bases fit TRBD1. CDR1 is GTSNPN and CDR2 is SVGIG in the germline V gene (reference sequence). The CDR3 has 13 amino acids. V shed 3 bases, J shed 4 bases, and the junction held 3 bases outside the gene matches. The CDR3 region is CAWSPGGADTQYF. In DNA form, the CDR3 reads TGTGCCTGGAGCCCAGGGGGCGCAGATACGCAGTATTTT.

This clonotype was counted at least ten times. The chain links TRBV12-3 or TRBV12-4 to TRBJ2-2; 9 nucleotides agree with TRBD1. The CDR3 has 14 amino acids. The ends lost 7 bases at V and 6 bases at J; junction bases unmatched: 6. Here the CDR3 reads CASNLQGAAGELFF. CDR3 DNA sequence: TGTGCCAGCAACCTACAGGGGGCGGCCGGGGAGCTGTTTTTT.

There are many counts of this clonotype. This sequence joins TRBV11-2 and TRBJ1-4; 9 positions match TRBD1. In germline, CDR1 is SGHAT, CDR2 FQNNGV. There are 15 residues in the CDR3. With 2 bases clipped from V and 8 bases from J, the junction kept 6 bases outside the gene matches. The CDR3 sequence: CASSLTTGGWEKLFF. The CDR3 DNA reads TGTGCCAGCAGCTTAACGACAGGGGGGTGGGAAAAACTGTTTTTT.

The J gene is TRBJ2-5, the V gene TRBV7-8; D is unclear. V dropped 8 bases and J dropped 5 bases, with 15 bases sitting between them. CDR1 is SGHVS and CDR2 is FQNEAQ in the germline V gene. The CDR3 length is 13 residues. CDR3 loop: CASWKEFGETQYF. CDR3 bases: TGTGCCAGCTGGAAGGAGTTCGGCGAGACCCAGTACTTC.